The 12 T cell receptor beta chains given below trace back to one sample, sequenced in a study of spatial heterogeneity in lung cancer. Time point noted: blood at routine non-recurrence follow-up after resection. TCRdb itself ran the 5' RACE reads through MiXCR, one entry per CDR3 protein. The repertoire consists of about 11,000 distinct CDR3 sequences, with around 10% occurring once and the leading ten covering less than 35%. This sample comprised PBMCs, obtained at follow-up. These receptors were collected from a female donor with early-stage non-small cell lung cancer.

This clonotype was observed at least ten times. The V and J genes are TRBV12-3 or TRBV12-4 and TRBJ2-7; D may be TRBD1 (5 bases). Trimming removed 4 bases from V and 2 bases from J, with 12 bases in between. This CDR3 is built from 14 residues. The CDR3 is CASSSLTGAYEQYF. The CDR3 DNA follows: TGTGCCAGCAGTTCATTAACAGGCGCCTACGAGCAGTACTTC.

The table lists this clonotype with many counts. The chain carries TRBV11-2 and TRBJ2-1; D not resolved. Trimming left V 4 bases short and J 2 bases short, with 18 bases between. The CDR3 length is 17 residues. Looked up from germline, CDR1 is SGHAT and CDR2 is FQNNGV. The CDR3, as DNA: TGTGCCAGCAGCTCCGGGTATGGCAGCAACACCTACAATGAGCAGTTCTTC. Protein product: CASSSGYGSNTYNEQFF.

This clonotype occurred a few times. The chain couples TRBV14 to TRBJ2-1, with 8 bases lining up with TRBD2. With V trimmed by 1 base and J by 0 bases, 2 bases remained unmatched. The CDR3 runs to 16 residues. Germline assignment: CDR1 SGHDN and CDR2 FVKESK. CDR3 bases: TGTGCCAGCAGCCAAGGGAGCGGGAGCTCCTACAATGAGCAGTTCTTC. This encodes CASSQGSGSSYNEQFF.

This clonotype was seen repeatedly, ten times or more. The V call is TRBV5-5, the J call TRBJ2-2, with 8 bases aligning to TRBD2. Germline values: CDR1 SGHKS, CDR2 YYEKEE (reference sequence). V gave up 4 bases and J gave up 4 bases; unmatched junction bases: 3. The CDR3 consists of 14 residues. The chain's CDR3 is CASSALAGTGELFF. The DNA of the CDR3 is TGTGCCAGCAGCGCCCTAGCGGGCACCGGGGAGCTGTTTTTT.

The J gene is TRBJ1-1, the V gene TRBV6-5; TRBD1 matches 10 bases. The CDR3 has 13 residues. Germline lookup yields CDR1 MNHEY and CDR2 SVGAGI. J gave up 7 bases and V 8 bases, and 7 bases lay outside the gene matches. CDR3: CASLPGTGVEAFF. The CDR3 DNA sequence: TGTGCCAGCTTGCCCGGGACAGGGGTTGAAGCTTTCTTT.

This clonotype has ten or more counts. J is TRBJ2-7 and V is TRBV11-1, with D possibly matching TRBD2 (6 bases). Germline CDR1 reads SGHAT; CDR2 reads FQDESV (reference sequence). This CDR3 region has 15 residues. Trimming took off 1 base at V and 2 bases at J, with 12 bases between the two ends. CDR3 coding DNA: TGTGCCAGCAGCTTAGAGGCTAGCGCAGCCTACGAGCAGTACTTC. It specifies CASSLEASAAYEQYF.

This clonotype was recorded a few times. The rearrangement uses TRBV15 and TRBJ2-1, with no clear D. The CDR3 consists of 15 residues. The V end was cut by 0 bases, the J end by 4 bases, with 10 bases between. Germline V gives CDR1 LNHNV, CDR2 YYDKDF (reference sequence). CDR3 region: CATSRDRAEYNEQFF. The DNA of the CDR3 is TGTGCCACCAGCAGAGATCGGGCTGAATACAATGAGCAGTTCTTC.

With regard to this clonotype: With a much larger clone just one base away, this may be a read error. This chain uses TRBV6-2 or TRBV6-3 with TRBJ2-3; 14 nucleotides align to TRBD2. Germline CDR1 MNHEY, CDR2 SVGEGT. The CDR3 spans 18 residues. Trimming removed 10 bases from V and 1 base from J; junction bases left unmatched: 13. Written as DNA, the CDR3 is TGTGCCACCAGCCACGGGACTAGCGGGAGACGGGGCACAGATACGCAGTATTTT. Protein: CATSHGTSGRRGTDTQYF.

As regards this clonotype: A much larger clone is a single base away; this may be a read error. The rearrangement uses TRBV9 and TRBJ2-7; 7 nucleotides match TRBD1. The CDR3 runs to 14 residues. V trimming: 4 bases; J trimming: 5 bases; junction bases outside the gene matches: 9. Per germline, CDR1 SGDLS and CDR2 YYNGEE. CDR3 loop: CASSRDRFTNEQYF. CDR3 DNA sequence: TGTGCCAGCAGCCGGGACAGATTCACCAACGAGCAGTACTTC.

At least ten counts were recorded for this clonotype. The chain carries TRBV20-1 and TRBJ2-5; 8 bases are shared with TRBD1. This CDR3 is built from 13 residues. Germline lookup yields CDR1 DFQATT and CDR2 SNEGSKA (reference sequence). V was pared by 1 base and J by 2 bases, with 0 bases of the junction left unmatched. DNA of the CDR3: TGCAGTGCTAGAGGACAGGGGCAAGAGACCCAGTACTTC. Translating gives CSARGQGQETQYF.

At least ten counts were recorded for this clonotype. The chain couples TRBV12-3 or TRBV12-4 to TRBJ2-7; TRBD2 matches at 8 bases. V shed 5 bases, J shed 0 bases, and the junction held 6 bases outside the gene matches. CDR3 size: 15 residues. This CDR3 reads CASSHGRASSYEQYF. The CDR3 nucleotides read TGTGCCAGCAGTCACGGGAGGGCCTCCTCCTACGAGCAGTACTTC.

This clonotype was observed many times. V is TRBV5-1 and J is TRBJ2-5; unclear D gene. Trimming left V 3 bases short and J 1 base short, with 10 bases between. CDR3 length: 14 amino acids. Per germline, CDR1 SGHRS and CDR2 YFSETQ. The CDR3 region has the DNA TGCGCCAGCAGCTCCGCCGGATCCCAAGAGACCCAGTACTTC. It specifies CASSSAGSQETQYF.